The T cell receptor (beta chain) under discussion was sequenced for a study of cytomegalovirus exposure and HLA in healthy donors. The wider study: Around 77% of roughly 400 genotyped donors fell in the Caucasian-associated ancestry cluster.

60 Vbeta and 13 Jbeta primers were used in PCR. TCRdb keeps only in-frame clones here, not all; method: immunoSEQ multiplex PCR. The sample lists 150,000 or so clones, around 72% seen once, with 2.5% to 4% in the top ten. For this clone: The antigen is not known.

V shed 5 bases and J shed 3 bases, with 8 bases lying between them. In germline, CDR1 is WNHNN, CDR2 SYGVQD (reference sequence). The CDR3 covers 13 residues. Findings of the study overall: Roughly uniform depth of sequencing across donors was assumed in presence/absence analyses. As confirmed in vitro, three CMV-associated chains were specific for CMV antigens. A classifier reportedly called cytomegalovirus status with high sensitivity and specificity.

Sequencing was carried out using PBMCs. This rearrangement joins TRBV10-1 to TRBJ2-1, with D perhaps matching TRBD1 (5 bases). This sequence was found in a woman between 50 and 59 years old in good health and CMV-seropositive. DNA for the CDR3: TGCGCCAGCAGTTATGACAGCTACAATGAGCAGTTCTTC. Translated, it gives CASSYDSYNEQFF.